The entry below gives a single T cell receptor beta chain sequence along with its context. Its antigen remains unidentified. The record originates from a study of shared clonotypes between healthy human individuals. Germline lookup yields CDR1 SNHLY and CDR2 FYNNEI. The CDR3 loop spans 11 amino acids. The V and J ends lost 4 bases and 5 bases respectively, with 5 bases between them. The data were produced by immunoSEQ multiplex PCR, yet TCRdb's version contains in-frame clones alone and is incomplete. The data show around 940,000 clones, over 60% seen once. Study results and limitations: With several donors compared, 4% to 5.5% of naive CD4 clonotypes were shared.

The source material was memory CD4+ T cells sorted from blood. The subset was: CD45RA-negative fraction. This chain uses TRBV2 with TRBJ2-5; D not certain. This clonotype originated in a man younger than 30 in good health. The CDR3 bases are TGTGCCAGCAGTGTTACGGAGACCCAGTACTTC. Translating it yields CASSVTETQYF. Variable domain in full (rest from reference TRBV2 and TRBJ2-5): EPEVTQTPSHQVTQMGQEVILRCVPISNHLYFYWYRQILGQKVEFLVSFYNNEISEKSEIFDDQFSVERPDGSNFTLKIRSTKLEDSAMYFCASSVTETQYFGPGTRLLVL.